This T cell receptor (beta chain) appears in the sequencing data of a study of blood T cell repertoires in COVID-19. Study as a whole: Samples of COVID-19 (acute and convalescent) were obtained from the United States, Italy and Spain. Nucleic acid was either cDNA or gDNA, and it came from T cells, B-cell-depleted T cells, or PBMCs.

Methods used by the authors: Estimation of nucleated cell counts was performed using reference gene primer amplification. Clones were sequenced by immunoSEQ multiplex PCR, and TCRdb holds only the in-frame ones, with some missing. The D gene and trimming were derived from the DNA, and the V and J assignments and clone size from that table. Here the sample spans roughly 200,000 clones, 85% to 90% being singletons. This CDR3 spans 16 amino acids. The ends lost 2 bases at V and 4 bases at J; junction bases unmatched: 8. Per the germline V gene, CDR1 is SGHTA and CDR2 is FQGNSA. This rearrangement joins TRBV7-2 to TRBJ1-2, with 9 bases fitting TRBD1. The TCR was taken from a man aged 55 to 70 who had recovered from COVID-19. Sequenced: peripheral blood. The CDR3 loop is CASSLTGGEGGYGYTF. As DNA, the CDR3 is TGTGCCAGCAGCTTAACAGGGGGCGAGGGAGGCTATGGCTACACCTTC.